A single sample gave rise to the 19 T cell receptor beta chains below, sequenced in a study of CD8 T cells in Susac syndrome. With random hexamers, roughly 0.5 to 1 ug RNA was reverse transcribed. Using its own MiXCR run on the immunoSEQ multiplex PCR reads, TCRdb lists one record per CDR3 protein. The sample lists approximately 150,000 distinct CDR3 sequences; roughly 95% were seen once. Sequenced sample: CD4+ T cells from PBMCs. These receptors originate from a human donor in good health.

This chain joins TRBV29-1 and TRBJ1-6, with a possible D match to TRBD1 (6 bases). The CDR3 has 13 residues. Germline V gives CDR1 SQVTM, CDR2 ANQGSEA. V lost 7 bases, J lost 5 bases, and 12 bases lay in between. The DNA of the CDR3 is TGCAGCGCAAGGACAGATAATAATTCACCCCTCCACTTT. Amino acid sequence: CSARTDNNSPLHF. The variable domain in full, completed from reference TRBV29-1 and TRBJ1-6, reads SAVISQKPSRDICQRGTSLTIQCQVDSQVTMMFWYRQQPGQSLTLIATANQGSEATYESGFVIDKFPISRPNLTFSTLTVSNMSPEDSSIYLCSARTDNNSPLHFGNGTRLTVT.

This chain uses TRBV6-5 with TRBJ1-2; unclear D gene. The CDR3 runs to 13 residues. The V and J ends lost 6 bases and 2 bases respectively, with 10 bases between them. The germline gives CDR1 MNHEY, CDR2 SVGAGI. The CDR3 nucleotides are TGTGCCAGCAGCAGAGACGCCAACTATGGCTACACCTTC. As protein: CASSRDANYGYTF.

J is TRBJ1-1 and V is TRBV14; possible D gene TRBD1, 5 bases. Trimming took off 0 bases at V and 10 bases at J, with 15 bases between the two ends. The CDR3 runs to 14 residues. Germline assignment: CDR1 SGHDN and CDR2 FVKESK. The CDR3 protein is CASSQERVGGSAFF. Here the CDR3 DNA reads TGTGCCAGCAGCCAAGAGAGAGTCGGGGGGTCAGCTTTCTTT.

The chain uses TRBV7-3 and TRBJ2-2; TRBD2 might be the D (5 bases). Deletions cut 4 bases from V and 7 bases from J, with 13 bases between. Germline V gene data show CDR1 as SGHTA and CDR2 as FQGTGA. The CDR3 runs to 14 residues. The CDR3 region has the DNA TGTGCCAGCAGCTCCCAGACCCGGGGCGGGGAGCTGTTTTTT. Translation gives CASSSQTRGGELFF. Filled out from reference TRBV7-3 and TRBJ2-2, the complete variable domain reads GAGVSQTPSNKVTEKGKYVELRCDPISGHTALYWYRQSLGQGPEFLIYFQGTGAADDSGLPNDRFFAVRPEGSVSTLKIQRTERGDSAVYLCASSSQTRGGELFFGEGSRLTVL.

This chain joins TRBV5-6 and TRBJ1-2; D remains unclear. V shed 2 bases and J shed 4 bases, with 9 bases lying between them. Germline V CDR1 and CDR2: SGHDT, YYEEEE. The CDR3 sequence is 13 residues long. As DNA, the CDR3 is TGTGCCAGCAGCTTCGCGGATATCTATGGCTACACCTTC. This translates into CASSFADIYGYTF.

The chain couples TRBV20-1 to TRBJ2-1; D is perhaps TRBD1 (6 bases). The length of the CDR3 is 14 residues. Trimming pared 0 bases from V and 9 bases from J, leaving 15 bases between. From germline, CDR1 is DFQATT and CDR2 SNEGSKA (reference sequence). The DNA of the CDR3 is TGCAGTGCTAGAGACCAGGGGTCGTGGGGTGAGCAGTTCTTC. It yields the protein CSARDQGSWGEQFF.

V and J are TRBV11-2 and TRBJ1-1; D unresolved. V lost 3 bases and J lost 0, with 8 bases in between. Germline CDR1 and CDR2: SGHAT and FQNNGV. CDR3 length: 14 residues. The CDR3: CASSLTPMNTEAFF. In nucleotides, the CDR3 is TGTGCCAGCAGCTTGACACCAATGAACACTGAAGCTTTCTTT.

The V and J genes are TRBV29-1 and TRBJ2-5; D remains unclear. The CDR3 loop spans 13 amino acids. Germline V lookup: CDR1 SQVTM, CDR2 ANQGSEA. Trimming cost V 6 bases and J 7 bases, with 18 bases left between them. The CDR3 sequence is CSVVPGPLGTQYF. CDR3 DNA: TGCAGCGTGGTACCGGGCCCGCTGGGGACCCAGTACTTC.

This chain uses TRBV3-1 with TRBJ1-1; D remains ambiguous. Trimming stripped 3 bases from V and 0 bases from J, with 11 bases between. Germline lookup yields CDR1 LGHDT and CDR2 YNNKEL (reference sequence). The CDR3 runs 15 residues. This CDR3 is CASSQLRLLNTEAFF. The CDR3 nucleotides read TGTGCCAGCAGCCAGTTGAGACTGCTGAACACTGAAGCTTTCTTT.

The chain carries TRBV10-3 and TRBJ2-7, with TRBD2 as a possible D gene (6 bases). The CDR3 is 14 residues long. Germline CDR1 reads ENHRY; CDR2 reads SYGVKD. Trimming left V 4 bases short and J 1 base short, with 11 bases between. CDR3 DNA sequence: TGTGCCATCAGTGGAAGGGGAGGTTCCTACGAGCAGTACTTC. This translates into CAISGRGGSYEQYF.

This chain connects TRBV2 to TRBJ1-6; D not certain. The CDR3 runs to 13 residues. V lost 3 bases and J lost 10, with 10 bases in between. Germline CDR1 and CDR2: SNHLY and FYNNEI. As DNA, the CDR3 is TGTGCCAGCAGTGAGTTAAGGGAATCACCCCTCCACTTT. Translating gives CASSELRESPLHF.

This chain uses TRBV7-8 with TRBJ1-5; TRBD1 matches 11 bases. J gave up 4 bases and V 7 bases, and 12 bases lay outside the gene matches. Germline CDR1 reads SGHVS; CDR2 reads FQNEAQ. The CDR3 totals 17 residues. The CDR3 is CASTELDRGRINQPQHF. The CDR3 DNA sequence: TGTGCCAGCACCGAATTGGACAGGGGGCGAATAAATCAGCCCCAGCATTTT.

CDR3 sequence reads: CASSLGGPNYGYTF. The DNA of the CDR3 is TGTGCCAGCAGCTTAGGGGGTCCTAACTATGGCTACACCTTC. This chain uses TRBV7-2 with TRBJ1-2; the D is unclear. The CDR3 is 14 residues long. Trimming removed 1 base from V and 0 bases from J, with 6 bases in between. The germline gives CDR1 SGHTA, CDR2 FQGNSA.

This clonotype was seen just once. This rearrangement joins TRBV7-2 to TRBJ1-2; possibly TRBD1 for D (6 bases). This CDR3 comprises 14 residues. The germline CDR1 and CDR2 sequences are SGHTA and FQGNSA. V lost 5 bases to trimming and J lost 4 bases, with 14 bases between them. CDR3 nucleotides: TGTGCCAGCAGCCCACGGACAGAGAGCTATGGCTACACCTTC. Its protein product is CASSPRTESYGYTF. The full variable domain, completed using reference TRBV7-2 and TRBJ1-2, is GAGVSQSPSNKVTEKGKDVELRCDPISGHTALYWYRQSLGQGLEFLIYFQGNSAPDKSGLPSDRFSAERTGGSVSTLTIQRTQQEDSAVYLCASSPRTESYGYTFGSGTRLTVV.

This chain joins TRBV2 and TRBJ1-5; D call uncertain. The CDR3 extends over 14 amino acids. V gave up 4 bases and J gave up 2 bases, with 9 bases separating them. The germline CDR1 and CDR2 sequences are SNHLY and FYNNEI. CDR3 sequence reads: CASSVIKGNQPQHF. In nucleotides, the CDR3 is TGTGCCAGCAGTGTGATTAAAGGCAATCAGCCCCAGCATTTT.

V usage is TRBV10-3 and J usage is TRBJ2-7, with a possible D match to TRBD2 (6 bases). Trimming left V 0 bases short and J 0 bases short, with 9 bases between. CDR1 and CDR2 from the germline V gene are ENHRY and SYGVKD. The CDR3 has 15 residues. The CDR3 loop reads CAISESNGGSYEQYF. CDR3 coding DNA: TGTGCCATCAGTGAGTCGAACGGGGGCTCCTACGAGCAGTACTTC.

This clonotype was seen a single time. The V and J genes are TRBV5-7 and TRBJ2-7, with TRBD1 matching 9 bases. TRBV5-7 belongs to the ORF category, with a function that is uncertain. V trimming: 4 bases; J trimming: 2 bases; junction bases outside the gene matches: 10. The CDR3 loop spans 16 amino acids. The CDR3 loop is CASSRYWTGEPYEQYF. For the CDR3, the DNA is TGTGCCAGCAGCCGATACTGGACAGGGGAACCCTACGAGCAGTACTTC.

V and J are TRBV7-2 and TRBJ1-3; D is undetermined. The CDR3 extends over 13 amino acids. CDR1 and CDR2 from the germline V gene are SGHTA and FQGNSA. The V end lost 0 bases, the J end lost 4 bases, and 4 bases lay between the germline ends. CDR3 amino acids: CASSLAGGNTIYF. The CDR3 DNA reads TGTGCCAGCAGCTTAGCGGGCGGAAACACCATATATTTT.

The sample holds a few counts of this clonotype. V is TRBV7-9 and J is TRBJ2-2; D remains unclear. V was pared by 0 bases and J by 5 bases, with 4 bases between. Germline-derived CDR1 and CDR2 are SEHNR and FQNEAQ (reference sequence). The CDR3 is 13 residues long. The chain's CDR3 is CASSLAGTGELFF. DNA of the CDR3: TGTGCCAGCAGCTTAGCGGGAACCGGGGAGCTGTTTTTT.